Given below is one T cell receptor (beta chain) in context. TCRdb fed the 5' RACE reads into MiXCR, producing one record per CDR3 protein. The sample holds over 600,000 distinct CDR3 sequences; 21% are singletons and the top ten take 4% to 5.5%. The entry originates in a study of identical twins. Germline lookup yields CDR1 DFQATT and CDR2 SNEGSKA (reference sequence). CDR3 length: 12 amino acids. V dropped 2 bases and J dropped 6 bases, with 7 bases sitting between them. A further study also used this sample, focusing on T cells expressing NK-cell markers.

The J gene is TRBJ2-2, the V gene TRBV20-1; a weak D match, TRBD2 (5 bases). This TCR came from a woman aged 18-29 years in good health. Sequencing input: PBMCs. The CDR3 sequence is CSARREPGELFF. The CDR3 DNA reads TGCAGTGCTAGACGGGAACCCGGGGAGCTGTTTTTT.